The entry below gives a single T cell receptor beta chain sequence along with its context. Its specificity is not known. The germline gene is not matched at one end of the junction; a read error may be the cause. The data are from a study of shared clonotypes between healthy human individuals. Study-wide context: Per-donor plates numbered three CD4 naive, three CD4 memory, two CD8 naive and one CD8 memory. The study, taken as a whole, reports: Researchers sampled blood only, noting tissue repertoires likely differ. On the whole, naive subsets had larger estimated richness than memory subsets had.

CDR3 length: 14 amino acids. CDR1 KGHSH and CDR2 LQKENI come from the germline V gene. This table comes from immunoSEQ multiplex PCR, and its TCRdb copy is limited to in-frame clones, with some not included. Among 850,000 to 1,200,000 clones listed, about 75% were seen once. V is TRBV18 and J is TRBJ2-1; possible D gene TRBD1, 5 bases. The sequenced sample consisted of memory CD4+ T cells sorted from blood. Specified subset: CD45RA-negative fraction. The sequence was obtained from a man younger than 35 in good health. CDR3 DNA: TGTGCCAGCTCCCCACCTAATCGACAGATTGAGCAGTTCTTC. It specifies CASSPPNRQIEQFF.